The 22 T cell receptor beta chains given below trace back to one sample, sequenced in a study of shared clonotypes between healthy human individuals. Assay used: immunoSEQ multiplex PCR; TCRdb lists only in-frame clones, some missing. The table lists around 2,100,000 clones, about 95% of them singletons. Cells designated naive CD8 were CD45RO-negative and were positively selected for CCR7, with terminally differentiated effector memory CD45RA+ cells excluded. Sequences were obtained from naive CD8+ T cells sorted from blood. The receptor source for this set is a man between 18 and 35 years old in good health.

The genes are TRBV14 and TRBJ1-2; D gene ambiguous. The germline V gene has CDR1 SGHDN and CDR2 FVKESK. V was cut by 3 bases and J by 2 bases, with 4 bases left in between. The CDR3 length is 12 residues. The CDR3, as DNA: TGTGCCAGCAGCCATTTCAACTATGGCTACACCTTC. Its protein is CASSHFNYGYTF. The full variable domain, its missing parts supplied by reference TRBV14 and TRBJ1-2, is EAGVTQFPSHSVIEKGQTVTLRCDPISGHDNLYWYRRVMGKEIKFLLHFVKESKQDESGMPNNRFLAERTGGTYSTLKVQPAELEDSGVYFCASSHFNYGYTFGSGTRLTVV.

This chain uses TRBV6-5 with TRBJ2-1; TRBD1 aligns across 12 bases. CDR1 is MNHEY and CDR2 is SVGAGI in the germline V gene. V lost 2 bases to trimming and J lost 8 bases; unmatched junction nucleotides: 4. CDR3 length: 15 amino acids. Here the CDR3 reads CASSYQGQGAYEQFF. The CDR3 bases are TGTGCCAGCAGTTACCAGGGACAGGGGGCCTATGAGCAGTTCTTC.

The chain is built from TRBV11-2 and TRBJ2-2; 10 bases map to TRBD2. The CDR3 runs 15 residues. Germline V gene data show CDR1 as SGHAT and CDR2 as FQNNGV. V lost 9 bases to trimming and J lost 3 bases; unmatched junction nucleotides: 7. In DNA, the CDR3 is TGTGCCAGGGTCCCCGGGACTAGCGACACCGGGGAGCTGTTTTTT. It encodes CARVPGTSDTGELFF.

CDR3 bases: TGTGCCAGCAGCTTACGGGGCCCCAACACTGAAGCTTTCTTT. Translating it yields CASSLRGPNTEAFF. This chain links TRBV7-6 with TRBJ1-1, with a weak D call TRBD1 (5 bases). Trimming stripped 2 bases from V and 2 bases from J, with 9 bases between. Germline V gene data show CDR1 as SGHVS and CDR2 as FNYEAQ. The CDR3 sequence is 14 residues long. Together with reference TRBV7-6 and TRBJ1-1, the CDR3 gives the full variable domain: GAGVSQSPRYKVTKRGQDVALRCDPISGHVSLYWYRQALGQGPEFLTYFNYEAQQDKSGLPNDRFSAERPEGSISTLTIQRTEQRDSAMYRCASSLRGPNTEAFFGQGTRLTVV.

The rearrangement links TRBV13 to TRBJ2-7, with TRBD2 identical over 9 bases. CDR3 size: 17 residues. Trimming removed 0 bases from V and 1 base from J; junction bases left unmatched: 7. From germline, CDR1 is PRHDT and CDR2 FYEKMQ (reference sequence). The CDR3 DNA sequence: TGTGCCAGCAGCTTAGGGACTAGCGGATTGCTTTCCTACGAGCAGTACTTC. Residues: CASSLGTSGLLSYEQYF.

The CDR3: CASSYGLAGSLNEQFF. The CDR3 coding sequence is TGTGCCAGCAGTTACGGACTAGCGGGGTCTTTAAATGAGCAGTTCTTC. The chain carries TRBV6-5 and TRBJ2-1, with 12 bases matching TRBD2. V lost 2 bases and J lost 7; bases outside the gene matches: 6. This CDR3 is 16 amino acids long. Germline CDR1 reads MNHEY; CDR2 reads SVGAGI.

V is TRBV9 and J is TRBJ2-1, with 8 bases lining up with TRBD2. The CDR3 contains 17 residues. Germline-derived CDR1 and CDR2 are SGDLS and YYNGEE. V lost 2 bases and J lost 2; bases outside the gene matches: 9. The CDR3 DNA reads as TGTGCCAGCAGCGTCGGCGGAGGACTAGCTCCCTACAATGAGCAGTTCTTC. Its protein product is CASSVGGGLAPYNEQFF.

The chain employs TRBV2 and TRBJ1-3; TRBD1 agrees at 7 bases. CDR1 and CDR2 (germline): SNHLY, FYNNEI. V gave up 2 bases and J gave up 2 bases; unmatched junction bases: 9. The CDR3 runs to 17 residues. The CDR3 loop is CASSEYGTVNAGNTIYF. The CDR3 bases are TGTGCCAGCAGTGAATACGGGACAGTTAATGCTGGAAACACCATATATTTT.

The chain joins TRBV5-5 to TRBJ2-7, with 8 bases matching TRBD2. CDR3 size: 14 residues. Per germline, CDR1 SGHKS and CDR2 YYEKEE (reference sequence). The V gene end was trimmed by 2 bases and the J gene end by 3 bases; junction bases not matched to a gene: 4. The CDR3 sequence: CASSFLAGFYEQYF. The CDR3 region has the DNA TGTGCCAGCAGCTTTCTAGCGGGTTTCTACGAGCAGTACTTC.

The genes are TRBV29-1 and TRBJ2-7; 7 bases agree with TRBD1. J gave up 4 bases and V 4 bases, and 7 bases lay outside the gene matches. Germline loops: CDR1 SQVTM, CDR2 ANQGSEA. The CDR3 extends over 13 amino acids. Here the CDR3 reads CSVGRQGIYEQYF. Written as DNA, the CDR3 is TGCAGCGTTGGCCGACAGGGAATATACGAGCAGTACTTC.

As concerns this clone: Distinct nucleotide sequences in the sample also encode this CDR3. The V and J genes are TRBV29-1 and TRBJ2-2, with 8 bases lining up with TRBD2. CDR1 SQVTM and CDR2 ANQGSEA come from the germline V gene. V was pared by 3 bases and J by 5 bases, with 8 bases of the junction left unmatched. CDR3 length: 15 residues. For the CDR3, the DNA is TGCAGCGTTGAGGTTGTAGAGCGGGGGACCGGGGAGCTGTTTTTT. It encodes CSVEVVERGTGELFF.

The rearrangement links TRBV6-6 to TRBJ2-5; D perhaps matches TRBD1 (5 bases). The CDR3 runs to 14 residues. V lost 4 bases to trimming and J lost 5 bases, with 14 bases between them. Per germline, CDR1 MNHNY and CDR2 SVGAGI (reference sequence). The CDR3 loop is CASSSTSGFETQYF. For the CDR3, the DNA is TGTGCCAGCAGTTCGACCTCAGGGTTTGAGACCCAGTACTTC.

Notes on this clone: Additional DNA sequences in this sample encode the identical CDR3. This chain joins TRBV29-1 and TRBJ2-5; D tentatively reads TRBD1 or TRBD2 (6 bases each). The CDR3 runs to 14 residues. CDR1 is SQVTM, CDR2 ANQGSEA, per germline. Between the trimmed V and J ends, which lost 0 bases and 5 bases, there was a span of 13 bases. The CDR3 sequence is CSVEDLGGSETQYF. Here the CDR3 DNA reads TGCAGCGTTGAAGATTTGGGGGGCTCGGAGACCCAGTACTTC.

The V gene is TRBV6-1, the J gene TRBJ1-5; D not resolved. CDR3 length: 11 amino acids. The ends were cut back, 6 bases at V and 11 bases at J, with 11 bases in the middle. Germline loops: CDR1 MNHNS, CDR2 SASEGT. The CDR3 reads CASSYSAAQHF. The CDR3 region has the DNA TGTGCCAGCAGCTACTCTGCAGCCCAGCATTTT.

Of note for this clone: Other nucleotide sequences in the sample specify the same CDR3. The chain carries TRBV30 and TRBJ2-5; the D gene could be TRBD1 or TRBD2 (5 bases each). Germline values: CDR1 GTSNPN, CDR2 SVGIG (reference sequence). The germline V and J ends were trimmed by 1 base and 5 bases, with 8 bases remaining between them. The CDR3 contains 12 residues. The CDR3 region is CAWSGGSETQYF. In nucleotides, the CDR3 is TGTGCCTGGAGTGGGGGGTCGGAGACCCAGTACTTC. Full variable domain (remainder filled in from reference TRBV30 and TRBJ2-5): SQTIHQWPATLVQPVGSPLSLECTVEGTSNPNLYWYRQAAGRGLQLLFYSVGIGQISSEVPQNLSASRPQDRQFILSSKKLLLSDSGFYLCAWSGGSETQYFGPGTRLLVL.

Turning to this clone: This sample includes further DNA sequences coding for the same CDR3. The rearrangement joins TRBV19 to TRBJ2-7; tentative D call: TRBD1 (6 bases). Deletions cut 5 bases from V and 2 bases from J, with 10 bases between. The germline V gene encodes CDR1 LNHDA and CDR2 SQIVND (reference sequence). The CDR3 length is 13 residues. CDR3 region: CASSAGQTYEQYF. CDR3 bases: TGTGCCAGTAGTGCTGGACAGACCTACGAGCAGTACTTC. Variable domain in full (rest from reference TRBV19 and TRBJ2-7): DGGITQSPKYLFRKEGQNVTLSCEQNLNHDAMYWYRQDPGQGLRLIYYSQIVNDFQKGDIAEGYSVSREKKESFPLTVTSAQKNPTAFYLCASSAGQTYEQYFGPGTRLTVT.

This chain connects TRBV4-3 to TRBJ2-5; D remains unclear. The CDR3 is 13 residues long. Trimming left V 4 bases short and J 5 bases short, with 11 bases between. The germline gives CDR1 LGHNA, CDR2 YSLEER. The CDR3 DNA sequence: TGCGCCAGCAGCCGAGCGTTGGGGGAGACCCAGTACTTC. Translating gives CASSRALGETQYF.

With respect to this clone: Other nucleotide sequences from this sample produce the same CDR3. DNA of the CDR3: TGTGCCACCAGCAGAGATAGTGGAGATACGCAGTATTTT. This codes for CATSRDSGDTQYF. The chain couples TRBV15 to TRBJ2-3; D is unclear. V was clipped by 0 bases and J by 5 bases, with 6 bases between them. The CDR3 has 13 amino acids. From germline, CDR1 is LNHNV and CDR2 YYDKDF (reference sequence).

The genes are TRBV11-2 and TRBJ2-5; 7 bases map to TRBD2. The CDR3 loop spans 15 amino acids. Germline trimming cut 3 bases from V and 5 bases from J; bases unmatched to any gene: 9. CDR1 and CDR2 from the germline V gene are SGHAT and FQNNGV. The CDR3 nucleotides are TGTGCCAGCAGCTTTGGTTCTAGCGGATTGGAGACCCAGTACTTC. It is translated as CASSFGSSGLETQYF.

J is TRBJ2-5 and V is TRBV7-9; no clear D gene. Germline V gives CDR1 SEHNR, CDR2 FQNEAQ (reference sequence). Trimming removed 3 bases from V and 0 bases from J, with 8 bases in between. The CDR3 has 14 residues. Here the CDR3 DNA reads TGTGCCAGCAGCTTTCGAGCCAACCAAGAGACCCAGTACTTC. Its translation: CASSFRANQETQYF. Looking up the rest from reference TRBV7-9 and TRBJ2-5 gives the full variable domain: DTGVSQNPRHKITKRGQNVTFRCDPISEHNRLYWYRQTLGQGPEFLTYFQNEAQLEKSRLLSDRFSAERPKGSFSTLEIQRTEQGDSAMYLCASSFRANQETQYFGPGTRLLVL.

To note about this clone: In the same sample, other DNA sequences code for this CDR3. The chain links TRBV11-2 to TRBJ2-1, with unresolved D. Germline CDR1 reads SGHAT; CDR2 reads FQNNGV. The CDR3 loop spans 12 amino acids. V was clipped by 1 base and J by 7 bases, with 5 bases between them. The CDR3 spells CASSLVRNEQFF. CDR3 nucleotides: TGTGCCAGCAGCTTAGTAAGGAATGAGCAGTTCTTC.

About this clone: The sample contains more than one DNA sequence encoding this CDR3. The gene calls are TRBV28 and TRBJ2-7, with D maybe TRBD2 (5 bases). The germline V gene encodes CDR1 MDHEN and CDR2 SYDVKM. The V end was cut by 3 bases, the J end by 0 bases, with 9 bases between. The CDR3 is 14 residues long. CDR3 in amino acids: CASSFSGSSYEQYF. The CDR3 bases are TGTGCCAGCAGTTTCTCGGGGAGCTCCTACGAGCAGTACTTC.